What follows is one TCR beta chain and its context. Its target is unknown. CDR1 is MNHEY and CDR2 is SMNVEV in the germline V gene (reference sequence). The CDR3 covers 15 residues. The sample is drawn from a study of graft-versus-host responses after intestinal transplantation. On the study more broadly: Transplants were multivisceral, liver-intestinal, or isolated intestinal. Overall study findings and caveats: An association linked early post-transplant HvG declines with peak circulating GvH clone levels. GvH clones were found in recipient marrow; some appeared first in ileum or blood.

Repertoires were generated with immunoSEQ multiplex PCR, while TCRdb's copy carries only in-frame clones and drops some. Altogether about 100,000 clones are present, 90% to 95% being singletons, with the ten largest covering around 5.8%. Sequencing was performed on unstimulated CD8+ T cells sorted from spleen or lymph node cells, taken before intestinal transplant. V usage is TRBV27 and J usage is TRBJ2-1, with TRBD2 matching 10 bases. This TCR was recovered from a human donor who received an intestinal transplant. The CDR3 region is CATRVELAGVNEQFF. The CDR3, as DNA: TGTGCTACCAGGGTGGAGCTAGCGGGGGTAAATGAGCAGTTCTTC.